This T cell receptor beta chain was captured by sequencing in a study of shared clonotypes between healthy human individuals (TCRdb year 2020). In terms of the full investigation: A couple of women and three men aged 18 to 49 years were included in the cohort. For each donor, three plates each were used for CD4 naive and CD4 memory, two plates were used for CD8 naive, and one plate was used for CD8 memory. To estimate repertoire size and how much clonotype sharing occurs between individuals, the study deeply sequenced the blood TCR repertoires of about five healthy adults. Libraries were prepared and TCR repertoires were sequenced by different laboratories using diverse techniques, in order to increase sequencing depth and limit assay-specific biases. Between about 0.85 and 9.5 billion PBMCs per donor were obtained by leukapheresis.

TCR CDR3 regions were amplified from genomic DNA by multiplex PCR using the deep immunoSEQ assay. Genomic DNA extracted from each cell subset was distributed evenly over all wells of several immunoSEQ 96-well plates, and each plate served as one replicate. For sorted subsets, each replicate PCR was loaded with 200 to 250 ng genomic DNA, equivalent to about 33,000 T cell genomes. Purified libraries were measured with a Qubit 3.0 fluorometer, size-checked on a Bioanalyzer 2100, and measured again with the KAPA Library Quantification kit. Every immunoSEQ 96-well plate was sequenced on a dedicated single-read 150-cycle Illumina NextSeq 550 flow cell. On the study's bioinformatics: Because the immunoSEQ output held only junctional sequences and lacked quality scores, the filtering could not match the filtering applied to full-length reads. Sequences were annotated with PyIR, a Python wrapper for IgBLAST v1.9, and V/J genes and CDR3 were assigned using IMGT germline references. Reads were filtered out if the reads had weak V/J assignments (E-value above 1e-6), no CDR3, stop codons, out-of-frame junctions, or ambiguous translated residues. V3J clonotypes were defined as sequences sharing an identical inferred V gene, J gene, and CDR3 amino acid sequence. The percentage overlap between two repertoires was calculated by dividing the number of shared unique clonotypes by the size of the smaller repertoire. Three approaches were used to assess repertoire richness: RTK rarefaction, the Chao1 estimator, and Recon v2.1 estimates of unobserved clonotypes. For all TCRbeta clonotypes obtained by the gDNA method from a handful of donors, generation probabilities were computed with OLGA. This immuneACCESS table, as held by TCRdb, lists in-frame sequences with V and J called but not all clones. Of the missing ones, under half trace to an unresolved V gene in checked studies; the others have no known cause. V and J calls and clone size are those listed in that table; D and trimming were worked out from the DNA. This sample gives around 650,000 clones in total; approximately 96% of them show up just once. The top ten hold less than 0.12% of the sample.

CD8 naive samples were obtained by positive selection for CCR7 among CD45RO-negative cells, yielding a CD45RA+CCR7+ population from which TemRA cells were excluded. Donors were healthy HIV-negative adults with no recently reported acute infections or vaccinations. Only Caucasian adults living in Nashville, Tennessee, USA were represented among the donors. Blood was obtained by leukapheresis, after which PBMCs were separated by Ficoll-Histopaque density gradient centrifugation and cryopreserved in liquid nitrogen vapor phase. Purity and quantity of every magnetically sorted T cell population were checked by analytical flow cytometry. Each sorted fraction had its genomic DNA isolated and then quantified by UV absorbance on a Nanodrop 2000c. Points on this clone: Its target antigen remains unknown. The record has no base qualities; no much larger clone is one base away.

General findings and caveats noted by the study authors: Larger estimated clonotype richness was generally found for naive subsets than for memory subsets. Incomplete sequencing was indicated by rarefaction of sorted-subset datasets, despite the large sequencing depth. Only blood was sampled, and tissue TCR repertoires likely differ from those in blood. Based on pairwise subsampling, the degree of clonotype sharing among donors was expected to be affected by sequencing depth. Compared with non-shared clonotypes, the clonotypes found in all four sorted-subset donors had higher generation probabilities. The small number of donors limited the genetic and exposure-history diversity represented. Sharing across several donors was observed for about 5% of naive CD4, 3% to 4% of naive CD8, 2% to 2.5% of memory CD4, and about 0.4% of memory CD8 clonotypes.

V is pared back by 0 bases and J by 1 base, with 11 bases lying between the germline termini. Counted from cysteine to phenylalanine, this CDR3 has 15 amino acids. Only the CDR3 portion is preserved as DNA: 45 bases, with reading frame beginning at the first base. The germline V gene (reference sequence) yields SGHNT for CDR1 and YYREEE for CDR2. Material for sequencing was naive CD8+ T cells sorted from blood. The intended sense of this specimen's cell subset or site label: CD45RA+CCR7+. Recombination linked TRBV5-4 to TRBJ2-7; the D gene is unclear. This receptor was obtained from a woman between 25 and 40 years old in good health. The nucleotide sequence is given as TGTGCCAGCAGCTTGGACAATTTAGGGTCCTACGAGCAGTACTTC. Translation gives CASSLDNLGSYEQYF.